This TCR beta chain was captured in a study of spatial heterogeneity in lung cancer. The sample's time point: sample taken at primary tumor resection. The input material, whole RNA from tumor, nontumor lung or frozen PBMC, was sequenced unsorted. The length of the CDR3 is 17 residues. Germline V gene sequence: CDR1 SGDLS, CDR2 YYNGEE. Trimming at V came to 4 bases and at J to 7 bases, leaving 8 bases not matched to a gene. This clonotype was counted many times. From the 5' RACE reads, TCRdb called clonotypes with MiXCR, one entry per CDR3 protein. Of around 10,000 distinct CDR3 sequences detected, around 9.3% appear once; the ten largest clones hold about 24%.

This TCR came from a male donor with early-stage non-small cell lung cancer. Sequenced material: PBMCs, taken at surgery. The chain employs TRBV9 and TRBJ2-2, with 15 positions matching TRBD2. The CDR3 region has the DNA TGTGCCAGCAGCTTCCGGACTAGCGGGGGGGCAGGCGGGGAGCTGTTTTTT. It specifies CASSFRTSGGAGGELFF.